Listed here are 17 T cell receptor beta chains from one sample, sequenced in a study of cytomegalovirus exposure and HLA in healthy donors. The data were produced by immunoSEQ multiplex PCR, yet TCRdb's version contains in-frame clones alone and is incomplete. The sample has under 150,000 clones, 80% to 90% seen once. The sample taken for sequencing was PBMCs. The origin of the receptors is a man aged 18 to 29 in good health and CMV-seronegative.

CDR3 sequence reads: CASTGSGANVLTF. The CDR3 DNA reads TGTGCCAGCACGGGTTCTGGGGCCAACGTCCTGACTTTC. The chain recombines TRBV25-1 with TRBJ2-6; D is ambiguous. The CDR3 extends over 13 amino acids. Trimming took 7 bases from V and 1 from J, leaving 5 bases between them. Germline V gene data show CDR1 as MGHDK and CDR2 as SYGVNS.

The CDR3 loop reads CSADGTEGSYNEQFF. The DNA for the CDR3 is TGCAGCGCAGACGGGACAGAAGGCTCCTACAATGAGCAGTTCTTC. V and J are TRBV29-1 and TRBJ2-1; 7 bases map to TRBD1. Per germline, CDR1 SQVTM and CDR2 ANQGSEA. Unmatched junction bases numbered 9, after V lost 7 bases and J lost 0 bases. The CDR3 runs to 15 residues.

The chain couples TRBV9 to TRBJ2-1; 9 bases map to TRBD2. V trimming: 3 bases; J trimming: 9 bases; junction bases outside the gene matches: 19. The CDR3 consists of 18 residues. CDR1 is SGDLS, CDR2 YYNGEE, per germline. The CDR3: CASSAEGTSLGRAGEQFF. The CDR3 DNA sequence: TGTGCCAGCAGCGCCGAGGGGACTAGCTTGGGGAGGGCTGGTGAGCAGTTCTTC.

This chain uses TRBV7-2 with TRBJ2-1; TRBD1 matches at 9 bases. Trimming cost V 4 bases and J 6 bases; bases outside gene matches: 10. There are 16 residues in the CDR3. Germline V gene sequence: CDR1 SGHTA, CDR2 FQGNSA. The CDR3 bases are TGTGCCAGCAGCTCGCCCGGGACAGGGATCGGCAATGAGCAGTTCTTC. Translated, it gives CASSSPGTGIGNEQFF. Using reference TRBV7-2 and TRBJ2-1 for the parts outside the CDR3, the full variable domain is GAGVSQSPSNKVTEKGKDVELRCDPISGHTALYWYRQSLGQGLEFLIYFQGNSAPDKSGLPSDRFSAERTGGSVSTLTIQRTQQEDSAVYLCASSSPGTGIGNEQFFGPGTRLTVL.

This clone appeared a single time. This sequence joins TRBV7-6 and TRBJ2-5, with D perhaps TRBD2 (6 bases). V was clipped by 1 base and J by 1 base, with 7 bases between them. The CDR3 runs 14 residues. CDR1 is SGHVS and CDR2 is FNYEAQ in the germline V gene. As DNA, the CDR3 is TGTGCCAGCAGCTTAGGGACTACCCAAGAGACCCAGTACTTC. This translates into CASSLGTTQETQYF. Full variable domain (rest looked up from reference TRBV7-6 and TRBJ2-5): GAGVSQSPRYKVTKRGQDVALRCDPISGHVSLYWYRQALGQGPEFLTYFNYEAQQDKSGLPNDRFSAERPEGSISTLTIQRTEQRDSAMYRCASSLGTTQETQYFGPGTRLLVL.

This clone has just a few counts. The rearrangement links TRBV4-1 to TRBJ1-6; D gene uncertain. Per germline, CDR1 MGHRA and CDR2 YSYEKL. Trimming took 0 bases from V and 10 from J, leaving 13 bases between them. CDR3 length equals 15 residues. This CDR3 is CASSQDNSKRSPLHF. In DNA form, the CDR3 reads TGCGCCAGCAGCCAAGATAACAGCAAACGGTCACCCCTCCACTTT.

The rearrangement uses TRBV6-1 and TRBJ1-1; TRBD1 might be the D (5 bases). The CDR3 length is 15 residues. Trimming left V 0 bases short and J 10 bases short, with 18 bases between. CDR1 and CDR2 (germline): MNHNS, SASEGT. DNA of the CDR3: TGTGCCAGCAGTGAAGCTAGCCGGGGGATAATGTCAGCTTTCTTT. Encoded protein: CASSEASRGIMSAFF.

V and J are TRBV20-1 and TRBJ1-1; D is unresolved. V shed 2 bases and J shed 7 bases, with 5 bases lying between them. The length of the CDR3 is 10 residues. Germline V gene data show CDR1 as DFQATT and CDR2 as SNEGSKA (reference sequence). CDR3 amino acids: CSARRVEAFF. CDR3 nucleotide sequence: TGCAGTGCTAGACGGGTTGAAGCTTTCTTT.

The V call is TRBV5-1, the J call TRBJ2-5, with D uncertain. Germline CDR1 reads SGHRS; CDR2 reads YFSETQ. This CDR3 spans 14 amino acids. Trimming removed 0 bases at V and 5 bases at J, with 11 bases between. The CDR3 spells CASSLEIAPETQYF. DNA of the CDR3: TGCGCCAGCAGCTTGGAAATAGCACCCGAGACCCAGTACTTC.

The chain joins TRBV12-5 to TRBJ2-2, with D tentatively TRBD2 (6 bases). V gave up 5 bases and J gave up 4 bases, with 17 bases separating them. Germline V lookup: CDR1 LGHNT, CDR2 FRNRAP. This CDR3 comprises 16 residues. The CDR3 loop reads CASGLQWRDPTGELFF. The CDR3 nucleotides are TGTGCTAGTGGTCTCCAGTGGAGGGATCCCACCGGGGAGCTGTTTTTT.

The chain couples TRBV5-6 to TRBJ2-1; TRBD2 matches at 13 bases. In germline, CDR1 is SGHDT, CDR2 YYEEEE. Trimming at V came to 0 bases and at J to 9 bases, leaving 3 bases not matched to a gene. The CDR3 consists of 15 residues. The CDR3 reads CASSLVLAGGIEQFF. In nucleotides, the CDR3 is TGTGCCAGCAGCTTGGTACTAGCGGGAGGGATTGAGCAGTTCTTC.

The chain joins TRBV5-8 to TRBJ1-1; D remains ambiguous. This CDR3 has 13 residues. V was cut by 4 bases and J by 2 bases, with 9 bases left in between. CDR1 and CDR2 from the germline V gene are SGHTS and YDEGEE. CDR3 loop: CASSPLRNTEAFF. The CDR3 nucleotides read TGTGCCAGCAGCCCCCTGAGAAACACTGAAGCTTTCTTT.

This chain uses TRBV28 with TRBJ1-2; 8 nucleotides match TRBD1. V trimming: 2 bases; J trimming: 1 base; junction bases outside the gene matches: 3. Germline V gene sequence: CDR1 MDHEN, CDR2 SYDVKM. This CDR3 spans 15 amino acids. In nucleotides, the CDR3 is TGTGCCAGCAGTTTACCAGGGGGCGGTAACTATGGCTACACCTTC. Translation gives CASSLPGGGNYGYTF.

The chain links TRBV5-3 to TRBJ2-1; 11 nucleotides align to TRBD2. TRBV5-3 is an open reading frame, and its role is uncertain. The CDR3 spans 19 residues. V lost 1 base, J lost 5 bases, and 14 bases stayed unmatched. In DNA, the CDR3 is TGTGCCAGAAGCTTGACCACTAGCGGGAGCCGGAGGTGCGACAATGAGCAGTTCTTC. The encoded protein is CARSLTTSGSRRCDNEQFF.

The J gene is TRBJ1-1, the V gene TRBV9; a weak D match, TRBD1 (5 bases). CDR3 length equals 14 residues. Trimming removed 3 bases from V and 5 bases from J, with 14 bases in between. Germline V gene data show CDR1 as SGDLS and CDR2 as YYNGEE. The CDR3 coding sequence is TGTGCCAGCAGCGGAAGCGGGGGGGGAACTGAAGCTTTCTTT. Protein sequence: CASSGSGGGTEAFF.

The CDR3, as DNA: TGTGCCAGCAGCGTTAGCGGGAGATTCGCCTACGAGCAGTACTTC. This sequence encodes CASSVSGRFAYEQYF. V gene TRBV5-6 combines with J gene TRBJ2-7; 9 positions agree with TRBD2. The ends lost 4 bases at V and 2 bases at J; junction bases unmatched: 7. CDR3 size: 15 residues. In germline, CDR1 is SGHDT, CDR2 YYEEEE.

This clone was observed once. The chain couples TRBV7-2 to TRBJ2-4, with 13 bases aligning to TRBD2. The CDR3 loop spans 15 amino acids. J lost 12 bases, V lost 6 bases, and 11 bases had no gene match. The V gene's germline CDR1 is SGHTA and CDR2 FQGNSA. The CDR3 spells CASRRARTSGSPQYF. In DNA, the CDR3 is TGTGCCAGCAGGAGAGCACGGACTAGCGGGAGTCCTCAGTACTTC. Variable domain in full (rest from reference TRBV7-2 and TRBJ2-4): GAGVSQSPSNKVTEKGKDVELRCDPISGHTALYWYRQSLGQGLEFLIYFQGNSAPDKSGLPSDRFSAERTGGSVSTLTIQRTQQEDSAVYLCASRRARTSGSPQYFGAGTRLSVL.